This T cell receptor (beta chain) is from a study of T-cell memory formation after mild COVID-19. As concerns this clonotype: The antigen remains unidentified.

Study conclusions and caveats: Contracting clones from day 15 to 85 had balanced CD4/CD8; later expanders favoured CD4+. The finding that pre-infection memory included some responding clones suggested that cross-reactive memory joined. Clones that contracted clustered mainly in CM and EM if CD4+ and in EMRA if CD8+. A second wave of clones peaked on day 37, and their SARS-CoV-2 specificity went unconfirmed.

TCRdb re-derived calls from the 5' RACE reads in MiXCR, one entry per CDR3 protein. Seen here are some 68,000 distinct CDR3 sequences, over 15% observed once, and the top ten hold under 35%. CDR1 SEHNR and CDR2 FQNEAQ come from the germline V gene (reference sequence). CDR3 length: 17 amino acids. V lost 6 bases, J lost 2 bases, and 15 bases stayed unmatched. The material sequenced was PBMCs or a T cell subset sorted from them (not recorded which). This TCR was sampled from an adult woman who had mild COVID-19 (a few samples of this study predate the infection). Cell type and time point are not known. The chain employs TRBV7-9 and TRBJ2-7; 8 bases map to TRBD1. CDR3: CASRELVVTGAPYEQYF. CDR3 coding DNA: TGTGCCAGCAGGGAACTCGTTGTGACAGGGGCCCCCTACGAGCAGTACTTC.